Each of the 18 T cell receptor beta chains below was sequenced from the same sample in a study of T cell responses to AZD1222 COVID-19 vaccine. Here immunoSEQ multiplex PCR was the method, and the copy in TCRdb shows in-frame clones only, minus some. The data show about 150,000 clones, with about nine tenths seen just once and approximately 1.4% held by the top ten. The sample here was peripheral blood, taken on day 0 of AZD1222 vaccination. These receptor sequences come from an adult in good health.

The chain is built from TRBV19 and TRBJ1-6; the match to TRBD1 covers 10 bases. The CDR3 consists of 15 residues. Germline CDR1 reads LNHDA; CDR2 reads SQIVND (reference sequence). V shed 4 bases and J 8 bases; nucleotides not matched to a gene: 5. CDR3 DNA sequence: TGTGCCAGTAGTACTACGACAGGGGGCGATTCACCCCTCCACTTT. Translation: CASSTTTGGDSPLHF.

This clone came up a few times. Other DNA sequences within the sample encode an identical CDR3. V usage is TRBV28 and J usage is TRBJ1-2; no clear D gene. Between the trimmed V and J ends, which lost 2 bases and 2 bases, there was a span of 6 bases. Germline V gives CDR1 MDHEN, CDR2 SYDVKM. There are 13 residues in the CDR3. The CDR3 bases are TGTGCCAGCAGTTTAACGGGCAACTATGGCTACACCTTC. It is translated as CASSLTGNYGYTF.

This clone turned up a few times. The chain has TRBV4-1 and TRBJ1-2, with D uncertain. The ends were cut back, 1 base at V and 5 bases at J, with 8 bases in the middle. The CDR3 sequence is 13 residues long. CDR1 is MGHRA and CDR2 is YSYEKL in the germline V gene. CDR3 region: CASSQVRMYGYTF. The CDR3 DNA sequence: TGCGCCAGCAGCCAAGTACGGATGTATGGCTACACCTTC.

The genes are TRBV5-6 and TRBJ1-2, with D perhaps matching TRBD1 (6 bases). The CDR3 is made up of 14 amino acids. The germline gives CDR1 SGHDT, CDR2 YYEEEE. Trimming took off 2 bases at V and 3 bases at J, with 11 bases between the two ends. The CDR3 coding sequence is TGTGCCAGCAGCTTCCAGGGGCTGGACTATGGCTACACCTTC. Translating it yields CASSFQGLDYGYTF.

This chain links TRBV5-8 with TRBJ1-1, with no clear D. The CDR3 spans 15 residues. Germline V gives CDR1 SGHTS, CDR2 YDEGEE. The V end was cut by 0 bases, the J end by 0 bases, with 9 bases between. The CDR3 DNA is TGTGCCAGCAGCTTGGGCCGGCAATTGAACACTGAAGCTTTCTTT. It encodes CASSLGRQLNTEAFF.

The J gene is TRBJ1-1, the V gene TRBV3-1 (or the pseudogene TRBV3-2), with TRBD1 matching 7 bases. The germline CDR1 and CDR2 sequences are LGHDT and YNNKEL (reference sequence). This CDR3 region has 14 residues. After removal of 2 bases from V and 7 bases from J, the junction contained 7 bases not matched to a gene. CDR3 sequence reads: CASSQLGGWGEAFF. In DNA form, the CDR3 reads TGTGCCAGCAGCCAACTAGGGGGCTGGGGTGAAGCTTTCTTT.

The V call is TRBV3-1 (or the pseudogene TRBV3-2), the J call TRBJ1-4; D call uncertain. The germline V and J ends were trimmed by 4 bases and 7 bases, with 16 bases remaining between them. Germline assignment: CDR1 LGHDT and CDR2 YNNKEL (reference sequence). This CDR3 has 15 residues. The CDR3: CASSPQFLAGEKLFF. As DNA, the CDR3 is TGTGCCAGCAGCCCTCAATTCTTGGCGGGTGAAAAACTGTTTTTT.

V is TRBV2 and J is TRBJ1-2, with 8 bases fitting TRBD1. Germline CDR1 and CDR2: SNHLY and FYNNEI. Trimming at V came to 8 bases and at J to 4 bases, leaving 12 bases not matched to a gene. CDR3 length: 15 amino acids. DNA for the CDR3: TGTGCCAGCTCGGACAGGGAACCTCCTCTCTATGGCTACACCTTC. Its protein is CASSDREPPLYGYTF.

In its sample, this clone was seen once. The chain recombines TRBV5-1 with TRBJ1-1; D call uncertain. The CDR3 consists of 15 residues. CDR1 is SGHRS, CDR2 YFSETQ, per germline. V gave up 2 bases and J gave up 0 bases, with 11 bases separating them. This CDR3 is CASSLTLPMNTEAFF. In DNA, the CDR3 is TGCGCCAGCAGCTTAACGTTACCGATGAACACTGAAGCTTTCTTT.

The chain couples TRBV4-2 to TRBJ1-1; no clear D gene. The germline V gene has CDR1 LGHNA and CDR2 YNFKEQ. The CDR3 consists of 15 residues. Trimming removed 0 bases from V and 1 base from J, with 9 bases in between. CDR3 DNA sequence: TGTGCCAGCAGCCAAGAGGGGTGGGCGAACACTGAAGCTTTCTTT. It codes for CASSQEGWANTEAFF.

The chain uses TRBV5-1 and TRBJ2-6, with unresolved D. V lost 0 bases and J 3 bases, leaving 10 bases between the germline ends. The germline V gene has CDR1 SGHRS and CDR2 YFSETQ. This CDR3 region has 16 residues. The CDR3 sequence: CASSLEASYGANVLTF. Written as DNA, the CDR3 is TGCGCCAGCAGCTTGGAAGCTAGTTATGGGGCCAACGTCCTGACTTTC.

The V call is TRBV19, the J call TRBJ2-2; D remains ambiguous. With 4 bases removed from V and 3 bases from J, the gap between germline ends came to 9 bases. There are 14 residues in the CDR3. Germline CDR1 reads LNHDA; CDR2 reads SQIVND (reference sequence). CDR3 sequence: CASSTGSHTGELFF. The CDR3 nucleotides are TGTGCCAGTAGTACCGGGTCTCACACCGGGGAGCTGTTTTTT. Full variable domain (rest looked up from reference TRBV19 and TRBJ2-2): DGGITQSPKYLFRKEGQNVTLSCEQNLNHDAMYWYRQDPGQGLRLIYYSQIVNDFQKGDIAEGYSVSREKKESFPLTVTSAQKNPTAFYLCASSTGSHTGELFFGEGSRLTVL.

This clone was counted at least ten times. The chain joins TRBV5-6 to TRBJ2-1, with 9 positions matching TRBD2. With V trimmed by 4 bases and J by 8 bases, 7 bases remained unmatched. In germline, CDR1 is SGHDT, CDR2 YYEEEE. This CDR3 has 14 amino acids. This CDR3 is CASSQGLAVYEQFF. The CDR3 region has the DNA TGTGCCAGCAGCCAGGGACTAGCTGTCTATGAGCAGTTCTTC. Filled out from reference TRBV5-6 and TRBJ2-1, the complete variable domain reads DAGVTQSPTHLIKTRGQQVTLRCSPKSGHDTVSWYQQALGQGPQFIFQYYEEEERQRGNFPDRFSGHQFPNYSSELNVNALLLGDSALYLCASSQGLAVYEQFFGPGTRLTVL.

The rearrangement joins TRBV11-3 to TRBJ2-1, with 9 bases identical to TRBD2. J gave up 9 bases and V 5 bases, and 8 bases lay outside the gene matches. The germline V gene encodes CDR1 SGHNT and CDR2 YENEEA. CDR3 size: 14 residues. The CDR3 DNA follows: TGTGCCAGCAGCCTCCGGACTAGCGTGGGTGAGCAGTTCTTC. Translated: CASSLRTSVGEQFF.

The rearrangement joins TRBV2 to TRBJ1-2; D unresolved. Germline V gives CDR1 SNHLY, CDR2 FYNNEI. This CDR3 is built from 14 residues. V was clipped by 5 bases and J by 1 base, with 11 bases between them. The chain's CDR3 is CASSPTGDNYGYTF. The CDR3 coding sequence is TGTGCCAGCAGTCCGACTGGGGATAACTATGGCTACACCTTC.

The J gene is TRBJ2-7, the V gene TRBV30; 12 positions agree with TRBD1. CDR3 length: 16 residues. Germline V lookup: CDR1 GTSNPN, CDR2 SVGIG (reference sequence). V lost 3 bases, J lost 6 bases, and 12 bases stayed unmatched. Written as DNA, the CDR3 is TGTGCCTGGAGGCGGCGGGCGGGACAGGGGGCTCGCGAGCAGTACTTC. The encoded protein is CAWRRRAGQGAREQYF.

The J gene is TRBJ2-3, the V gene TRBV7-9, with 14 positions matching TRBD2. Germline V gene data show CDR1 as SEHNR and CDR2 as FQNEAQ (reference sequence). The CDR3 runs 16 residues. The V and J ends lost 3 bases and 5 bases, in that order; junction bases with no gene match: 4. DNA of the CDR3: TGTGCCAGCAGCTTTAGGACTAGCGGGAGGATAGATACGCAGTATTTT. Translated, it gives CASSFRTSGRIDTQYF.

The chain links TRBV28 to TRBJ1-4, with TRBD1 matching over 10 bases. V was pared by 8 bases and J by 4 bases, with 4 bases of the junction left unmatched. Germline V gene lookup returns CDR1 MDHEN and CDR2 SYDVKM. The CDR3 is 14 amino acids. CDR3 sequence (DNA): TGTGCCAGCTGGACAGGGGGACTTAATGAAAAACTGTTTTTT. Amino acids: CASWTGGLNEKLFF.